This TCR beta chain was retrieved from a study of blood T cell repertoires in COVID-19. The CDR3 length is 16 residues. Per the germline V gene, CDR1 is SGHKS and CDR2 is YYEKEE (reference sequence). V was pared by 4 bases and J by 3 bases, with 4 bases of the junction left unmatched. Allocation to cohorts depended on clinical history reported by the participants. Symptom resolution, clearance, or two negative PCRs marked the recovered donors of Cohort 3. Using immunoSEQ multiplex PCR, the repertoire was profiled, and TCRdb retains in-frame clones only, with some absent. The sample consists of about 200,000 clones, roughly 90% of them appearing once.

The J gene is TRBJ2-2, the V gene TRBV5-5, with 12 positions matching TRBD1. This clonotype originated in a woman younger than 35 who had recovered from COVID-19. Sequencing was performed on PBMCs or T cells enriched from blood (not recorded which). This CDR3 is CASSPRDRGHTGELFF. CDR3 DNA sequence: TGTGCCAGCAGCCCCAGGGACAGGGGGCACACCGGGGAGCTGTTTTTT.